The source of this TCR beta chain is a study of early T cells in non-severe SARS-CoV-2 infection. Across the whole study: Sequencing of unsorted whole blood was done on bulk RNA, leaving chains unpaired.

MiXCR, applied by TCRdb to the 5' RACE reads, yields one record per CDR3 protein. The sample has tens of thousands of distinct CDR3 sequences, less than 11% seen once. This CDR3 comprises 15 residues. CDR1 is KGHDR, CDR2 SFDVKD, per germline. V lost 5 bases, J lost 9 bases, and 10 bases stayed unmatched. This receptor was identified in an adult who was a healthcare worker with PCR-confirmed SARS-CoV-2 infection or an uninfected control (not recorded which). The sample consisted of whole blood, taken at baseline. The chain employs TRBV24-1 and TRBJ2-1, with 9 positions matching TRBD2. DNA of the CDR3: TGTGCCACCAGTGCGGGACTAGCCTATTCGCTTGAGCAGTTCTTC. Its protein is CATSAGLAYSLEQFF.